At least ten counts were recorded for the clone carrying this T cell receptor (beta chain). Its specificity is not known. The DNA input per sorted-subset replicate PCR was roughly 180 ng, corresponding to tens of thousands of T cell genomes. Assay: immunoSEQ multiplex PCR; the TCRdb copy retains only in-frame clones and omits some. The table records 300,000 to 350,000 clones, 73% of them present only once. This CDR3 region has 14 residues. After removal of 4 bases from V and 2 bases from J, the junction contained 5 bases not matched to a gene. CDR1 is SGHVS, CDR2 FQNEAQ, per germline. This sample is part of a study of shared clonotypes between healthy human individuals. Study as a whole: A donor's plate count was three for CD4 naive and three for CD4 memory; CD8 naive had two and CD8 memory one. Whole-study results and caveats: Clonotype sharing among donors, it was expected, would be affected by sequencing depth.

Donors were healthy HIV-negative adults without recent acute infections or vaccinations. The chain combines TRBV7-8 with TRBJ2-7; 7 nucleotides agree with TRBD2. Material: memory CD4+ T cells sorted from blood. Subset meaning: CD45RA-negative fraction. The receptor's source is a man under 40 in good health. As DNA, the CDR3 is TGTGCCAGCAGCTCTCCAGCGGGGACCTACGAGCAGTACTTC. Translation gives CASSSPAGTYEQYF.